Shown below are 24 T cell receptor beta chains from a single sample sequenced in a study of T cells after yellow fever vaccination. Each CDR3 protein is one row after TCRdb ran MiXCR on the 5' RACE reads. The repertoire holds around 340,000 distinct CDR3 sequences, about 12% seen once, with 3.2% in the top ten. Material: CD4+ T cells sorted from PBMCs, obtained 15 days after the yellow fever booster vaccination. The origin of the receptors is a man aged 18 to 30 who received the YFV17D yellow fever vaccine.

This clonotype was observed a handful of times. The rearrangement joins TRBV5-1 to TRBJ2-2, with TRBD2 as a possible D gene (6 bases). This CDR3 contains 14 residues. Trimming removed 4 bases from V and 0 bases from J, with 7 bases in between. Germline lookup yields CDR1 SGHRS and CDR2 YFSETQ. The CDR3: CASSAGSNTGELFF. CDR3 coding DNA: TGCGCCAGCAGCGCGGGGTCGAACACCGGGGAGCTGTTTTTT. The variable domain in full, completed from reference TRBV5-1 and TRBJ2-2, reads KAGVTQTPRYLIKTRGQQVTLSCSPISGHRSVSWYQQTPGQGLQFLFEYFSETQRNKGNFPGRFSGRQFSNSRSEMNVSTLELGDSALYLCASSAGSNTGELFFGEGSRLTVL.

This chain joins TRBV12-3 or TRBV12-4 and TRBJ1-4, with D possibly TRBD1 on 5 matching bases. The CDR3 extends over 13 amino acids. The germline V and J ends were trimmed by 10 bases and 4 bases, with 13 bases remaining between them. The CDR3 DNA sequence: TGTGCCACCAACCGGGACGGTAATGAAAAACTGTTTTTT. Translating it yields CATNRDGNEKLFF.

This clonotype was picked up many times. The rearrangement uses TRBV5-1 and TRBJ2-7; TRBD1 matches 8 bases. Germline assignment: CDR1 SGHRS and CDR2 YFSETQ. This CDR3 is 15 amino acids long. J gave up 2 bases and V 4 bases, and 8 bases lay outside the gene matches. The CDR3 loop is CASSTDRGGTYEQYF. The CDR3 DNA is TGCGCCAGCAGCACAGACAGGGGTGGAACCTACGAGCAGTACTTC.

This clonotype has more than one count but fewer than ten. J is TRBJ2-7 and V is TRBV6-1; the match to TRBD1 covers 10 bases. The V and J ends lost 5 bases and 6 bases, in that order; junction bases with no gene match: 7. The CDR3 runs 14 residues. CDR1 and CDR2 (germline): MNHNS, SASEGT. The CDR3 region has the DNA TGTGCCAGCAGTTTCGGGACAGGGGACGGCGAGCAGTACTTC. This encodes CASSFGTGDGEQYF.

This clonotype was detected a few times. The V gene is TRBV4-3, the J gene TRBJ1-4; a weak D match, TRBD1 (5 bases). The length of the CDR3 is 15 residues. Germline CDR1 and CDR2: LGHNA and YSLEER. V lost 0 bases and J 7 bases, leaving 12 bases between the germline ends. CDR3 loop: CASSQEFQGREKLFF. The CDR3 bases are TGCGCCAGCAGCCAAGAATTTCAGGGACGTGAAAAACTGTTTTTT.

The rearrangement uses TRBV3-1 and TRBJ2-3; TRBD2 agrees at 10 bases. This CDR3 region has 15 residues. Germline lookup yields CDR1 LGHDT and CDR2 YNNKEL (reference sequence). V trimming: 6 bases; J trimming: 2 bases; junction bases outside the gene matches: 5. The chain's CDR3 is CASRAGGLSTDTQYF. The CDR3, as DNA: TGTGCCAGCAGAGCGGGGGGGTTGTCCACAGATACGCAGTATTTT.

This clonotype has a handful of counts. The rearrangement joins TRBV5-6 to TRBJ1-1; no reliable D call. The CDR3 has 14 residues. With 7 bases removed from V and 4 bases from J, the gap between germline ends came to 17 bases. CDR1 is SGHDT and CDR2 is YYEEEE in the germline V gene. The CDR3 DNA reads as TGTGCCAGCCTTGAGGGTCCAAGTTCCACTGAAGCTTTCTTT. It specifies CASLEGPSSTEAFF.

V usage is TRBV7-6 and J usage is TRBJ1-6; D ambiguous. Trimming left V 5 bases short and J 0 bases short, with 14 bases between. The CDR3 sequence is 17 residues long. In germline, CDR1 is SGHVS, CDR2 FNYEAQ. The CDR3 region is CASSVDTLSSYNSPLHF. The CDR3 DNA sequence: TGTGCCAGCAGCGTAGACACTCTGAGCTCCTATAATTCACCCCTCCACTTT.

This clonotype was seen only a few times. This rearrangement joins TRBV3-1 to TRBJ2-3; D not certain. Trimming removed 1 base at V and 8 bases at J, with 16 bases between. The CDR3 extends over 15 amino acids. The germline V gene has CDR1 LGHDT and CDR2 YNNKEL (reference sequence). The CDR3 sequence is CASSQGFGIGITQYF. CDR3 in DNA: TGTGCCAGCAGCCAAGGGTTCGGTATCGGAATTACGCAGTATTTT.

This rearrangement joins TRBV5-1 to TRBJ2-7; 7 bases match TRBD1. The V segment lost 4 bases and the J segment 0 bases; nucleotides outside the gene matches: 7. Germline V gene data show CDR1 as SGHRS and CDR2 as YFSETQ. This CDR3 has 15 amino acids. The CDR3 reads CASSRDSATSYEQYF. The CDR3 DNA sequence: TGCGCCAGCAGCAGGGACAGCGCTACCTCCTACGAGCAGTACTTC.

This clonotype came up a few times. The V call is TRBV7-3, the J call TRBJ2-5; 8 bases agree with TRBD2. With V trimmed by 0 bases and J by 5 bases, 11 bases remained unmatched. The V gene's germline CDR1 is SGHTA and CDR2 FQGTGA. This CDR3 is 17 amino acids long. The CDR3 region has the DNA TGTGCCAGCAGCTTAACGGGGCTAGCGGGCCAGGGGGAGACCCAGTACTTC. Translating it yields CASSLTGLAGQGETQYF.

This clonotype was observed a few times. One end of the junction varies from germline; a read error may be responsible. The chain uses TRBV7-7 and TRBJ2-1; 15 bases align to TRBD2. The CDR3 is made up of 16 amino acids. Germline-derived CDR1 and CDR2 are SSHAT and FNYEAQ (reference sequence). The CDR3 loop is CASSPRTSGGVNEQFF. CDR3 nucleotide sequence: TGTGCTAGCAGCCCTCGGACTAGCGGGGGGGTAAATGAGCAGTTCTTC.

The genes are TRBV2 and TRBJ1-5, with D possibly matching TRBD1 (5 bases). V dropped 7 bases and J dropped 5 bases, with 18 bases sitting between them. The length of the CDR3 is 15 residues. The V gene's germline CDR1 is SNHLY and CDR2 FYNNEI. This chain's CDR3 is CASIRRQGVDQPQHF. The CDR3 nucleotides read TGTGCCAGCATCAGACGCCAAGGGGTGGATCAGCCCCAGCATTTT.

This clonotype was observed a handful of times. This chain's CDR3 is CSAPRGQGGYEQYV. The CDR3 DNA follows: TGCAGTGCCCCCCGGGGACAGGGGGGTTACGAGCAGTACGTC. This chain links TRBV20-1 with TRBJ2-7, with TRBD1 identical over 11 bases. V gave up 6 bases and J gave up 4 bases; unmatched junction bases: 8. Germline CDR1 is DFQATT and CDR2 is SNEGSKA (reference sequence). The CDR3 loop spans 14 amino acids.

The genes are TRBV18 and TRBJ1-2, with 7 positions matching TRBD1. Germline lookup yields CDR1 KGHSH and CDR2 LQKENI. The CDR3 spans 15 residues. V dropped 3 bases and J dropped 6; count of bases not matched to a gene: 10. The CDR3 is CASSPGTAPEDGYTF. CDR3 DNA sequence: TGTGCCAGCTCACCCGGGACAGCCCCCGAGGATGGCTACACCTTC.

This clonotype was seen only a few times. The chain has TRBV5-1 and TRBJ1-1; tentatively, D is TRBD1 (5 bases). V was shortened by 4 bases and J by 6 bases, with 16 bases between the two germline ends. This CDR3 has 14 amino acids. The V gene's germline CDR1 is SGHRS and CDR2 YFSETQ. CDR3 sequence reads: CASSLYQGTAEAFF. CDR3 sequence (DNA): TGCGCCAGCAGCCTCTACCAAGGGACTGCTGAAGCTTTCTTT.

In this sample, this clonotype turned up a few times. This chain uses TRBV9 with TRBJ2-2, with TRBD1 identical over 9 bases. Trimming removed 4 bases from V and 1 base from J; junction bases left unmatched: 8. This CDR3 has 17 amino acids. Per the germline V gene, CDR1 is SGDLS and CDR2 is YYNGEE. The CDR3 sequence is CASSQGQGGRNTGELFF. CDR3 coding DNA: TGTGCCAGCAGCCAGGGACAGGGAGGCAGGAACACCGGGGAGCTGTTTTTT.

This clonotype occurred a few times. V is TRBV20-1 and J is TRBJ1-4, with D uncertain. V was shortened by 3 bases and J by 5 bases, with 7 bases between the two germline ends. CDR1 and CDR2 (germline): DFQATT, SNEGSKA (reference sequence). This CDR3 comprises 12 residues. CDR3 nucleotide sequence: TGCAGTGCTAGGTTCTCGAATGAAAAACTGTTTTTT. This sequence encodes CSARFSNEKLFF.

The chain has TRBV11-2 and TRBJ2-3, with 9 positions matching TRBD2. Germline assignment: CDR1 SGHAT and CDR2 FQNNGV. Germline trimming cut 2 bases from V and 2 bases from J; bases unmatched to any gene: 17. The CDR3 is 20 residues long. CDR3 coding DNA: TGTGCCAGCAGCTTACGGACCCCTCTAGGCGGGGGGGTCGACACAGATACGCAGTATTTT. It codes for CASSLRTPLGGGVDTDTQYF.

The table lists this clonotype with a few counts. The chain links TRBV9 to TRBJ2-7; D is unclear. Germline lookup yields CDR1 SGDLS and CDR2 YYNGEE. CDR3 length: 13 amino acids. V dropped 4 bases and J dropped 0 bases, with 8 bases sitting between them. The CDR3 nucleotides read TGTGCCAGCAGCCCCCGGCGCTCCTACGAGCAGTACGTC. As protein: CASSPRRSYEQYV.

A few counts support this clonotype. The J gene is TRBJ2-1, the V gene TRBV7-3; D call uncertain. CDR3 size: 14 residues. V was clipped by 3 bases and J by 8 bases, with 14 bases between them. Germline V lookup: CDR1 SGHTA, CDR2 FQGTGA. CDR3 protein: CASSLDTADYEQFF. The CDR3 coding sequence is TGTGCCAGCAGCTTGGATACCGCTGACTATGAGCAGTTCTTC.

The CDR3 here is CASSRLAGDPDTQYF. The CDR3 DNA sequence: TGCGCCAGCAGCAGACTAGCGGGGGACCCAGATACGCAGTATTTT. This chain joins TRBV5-1 and TRBJ2-3, with TRBD2 matching 12 bases. The CDR3 extends over 15 amino acids. The V segment lost 4 bases and the J segment 4 bases; nucleotides outside the gene matches: 4. The germline V gene encodes CDR1 SGHRS and CDR2 YFSETQ.

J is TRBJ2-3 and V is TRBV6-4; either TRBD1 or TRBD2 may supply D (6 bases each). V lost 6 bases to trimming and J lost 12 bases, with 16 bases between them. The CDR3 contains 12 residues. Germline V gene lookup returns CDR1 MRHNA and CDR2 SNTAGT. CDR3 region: CASSNLGGRQYF. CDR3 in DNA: TGTGCCAGCAGCAACCTGGGGGGCCGCCAGTATTTT.

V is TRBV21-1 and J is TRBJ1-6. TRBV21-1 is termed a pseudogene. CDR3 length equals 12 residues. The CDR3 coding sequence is TGTGCCAGCTGTCGGTATAATTCACCCCTCCACTTT. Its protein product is CASCRYNSPLHF.